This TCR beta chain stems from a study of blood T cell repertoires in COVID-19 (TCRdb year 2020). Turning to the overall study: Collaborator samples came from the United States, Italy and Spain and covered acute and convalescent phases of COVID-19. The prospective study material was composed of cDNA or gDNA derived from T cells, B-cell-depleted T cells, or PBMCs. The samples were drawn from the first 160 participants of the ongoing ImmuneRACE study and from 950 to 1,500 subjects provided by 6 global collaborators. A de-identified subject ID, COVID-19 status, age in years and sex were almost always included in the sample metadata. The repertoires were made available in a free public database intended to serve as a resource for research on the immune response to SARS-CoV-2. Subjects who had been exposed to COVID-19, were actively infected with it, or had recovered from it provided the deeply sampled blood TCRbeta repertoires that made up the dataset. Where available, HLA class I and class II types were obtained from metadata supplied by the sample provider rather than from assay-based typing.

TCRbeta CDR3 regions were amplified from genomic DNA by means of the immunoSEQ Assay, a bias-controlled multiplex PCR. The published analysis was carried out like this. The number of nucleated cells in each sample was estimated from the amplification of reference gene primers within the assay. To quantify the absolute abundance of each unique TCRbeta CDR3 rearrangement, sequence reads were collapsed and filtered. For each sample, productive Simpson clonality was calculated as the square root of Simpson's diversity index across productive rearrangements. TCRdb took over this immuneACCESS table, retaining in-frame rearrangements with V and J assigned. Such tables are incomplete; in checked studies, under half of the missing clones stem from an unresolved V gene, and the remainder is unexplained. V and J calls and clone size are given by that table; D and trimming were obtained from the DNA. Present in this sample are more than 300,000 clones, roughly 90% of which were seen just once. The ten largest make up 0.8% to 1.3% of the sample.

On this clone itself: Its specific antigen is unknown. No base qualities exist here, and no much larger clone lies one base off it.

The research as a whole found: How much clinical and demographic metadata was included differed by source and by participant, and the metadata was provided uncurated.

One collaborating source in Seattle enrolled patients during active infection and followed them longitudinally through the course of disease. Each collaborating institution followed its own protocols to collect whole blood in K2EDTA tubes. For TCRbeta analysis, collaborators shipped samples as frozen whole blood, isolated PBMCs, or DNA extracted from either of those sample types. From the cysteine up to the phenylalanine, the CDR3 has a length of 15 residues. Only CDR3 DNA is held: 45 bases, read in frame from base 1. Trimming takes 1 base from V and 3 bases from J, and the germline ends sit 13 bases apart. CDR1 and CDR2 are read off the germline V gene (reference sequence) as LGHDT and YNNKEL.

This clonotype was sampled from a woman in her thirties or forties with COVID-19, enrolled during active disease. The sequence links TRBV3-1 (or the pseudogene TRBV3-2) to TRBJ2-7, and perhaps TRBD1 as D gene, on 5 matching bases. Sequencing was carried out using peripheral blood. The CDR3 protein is CASSQVDLTDYEQYF. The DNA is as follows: TGTGCCAGCAGCCAAGTGGATCTGACAGACTACGAGCAGTACTTC.